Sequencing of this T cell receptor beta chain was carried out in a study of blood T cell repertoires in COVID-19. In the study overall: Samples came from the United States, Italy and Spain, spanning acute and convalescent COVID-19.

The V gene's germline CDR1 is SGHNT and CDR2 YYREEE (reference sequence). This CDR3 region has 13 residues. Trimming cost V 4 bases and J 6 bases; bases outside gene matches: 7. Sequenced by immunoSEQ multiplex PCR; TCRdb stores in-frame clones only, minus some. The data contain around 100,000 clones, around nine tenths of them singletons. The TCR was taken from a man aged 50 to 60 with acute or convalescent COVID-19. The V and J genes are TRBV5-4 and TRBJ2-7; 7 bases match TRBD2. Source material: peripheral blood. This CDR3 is CASSDLAVLEQYF. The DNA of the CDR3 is TGTGCCAGCAGCGATCTAGCGGTGCTCGAGCAGTACTTC.